This T cell receptor (beta chain) was profiled in a study of breast tumors, draining lymph nodes, adjacent tissues. This clonotype showed up many times. Its antigen is not identified. The lymph nodes were axillary draining lymph nodes from breast cancer patients. The V segment lost 7 bases and the J segment 0 bases; nucleotides outside the gene matches: 7. Germline V gene data show CDR1 as SQVTM and CDR2 as ANQGSEA. The CDR3 covers 15 residues. Each CDR3 protein is one row after TCRdb ran MiXCR on the multiplex PCR reads. The sample lists 150,000 to 200,000 distinct CDR3 sequences, 33% occurring once. Notes on the study in general: Compared with basal-like, luminal-like tumors shared significantly more repertoire with nontumor tissue. Data only fit, rather than demonstrated, lymph node origin of most tumor T cells. Data fit most tumor T cells coming from lymph node, expanding in tumor.

The material sequenced was axillary lymph node tissue. The sequence was obtained from a female donor with breast cancer. Some clones in this sample may be carry-over from other donors' samples. The rearrangement uses TRBV29-1 and TRBJ2-1; 9 bases are a match to TRBD2. CDR3 DNA: TGCAGCGCCGCGGGGGGGGCCGTCTCCTACAATGAGCAGTTCTTC. Protein product: CSAAGGAVSYNEQFF.